This entry is about one T cell receptor (beta chain). Its antigen is as yet unknown. This record belongs to a study of response to subunit inactivated influenza vaccine. TCRdb used MiXCR to reprocess the RT-PCR reads, holding one entry per CDR3 protein. The profile shows around 790,000 distinct CDR3 sequences, approximately 21% of them singletons. Whole-study findings and limits: The authors put forward the suggestion that each seasonal influenza vaccination may bring in only a limited number of new T cells.

Per germline, CDR1 SGHAT and CDR2 FQNNGV. The CDR3 runs 15 residues. The germline V and J ends were trimmed by 4 bases and 4 bases, with 16 bases remaining between them. The source is a man aged 45 to 65 who received an inactivated influenza vaccine. Material: PBMCs from blood, obtained more than 4 days after vaccination. The rearrangement links TRBV11-2 to TRBJ1-1; no reliable D call. In DNA form, the CDR3 reads TGTGCCAGCAGCTCGCAACAGCCCCCGGGCACTGAAGCTTTCTTT. Its protein product is CASSSQQPPGTEAFF.